The clone carrying this T cell receptor beta chain was counted many times. Its antigen remains unidentified. Single cDNA molecules in the library carried unique molecular identifiers attached during preparation. Per the authors' pipeline: Some 100,000 TCRs per sample was the median, with a range of roughly 20,000 to 700,000. TCRdb itself ran the RACE reads through MiXCR, one entry per CDR3 protein. TCRdb's processing, not the authors', yielded these V and J calls. In the table there are 65,000 or so distinct CDR3 sequences, about 5.7% of which are singletons. Time point described: healthy volunteer bleed at 6 weeks. Sequencing started from total RNA isolated from unfractionated whole blood. The data are from a study of human T cells and chemical hapten exposure. Study-level information: Small volume differences among pooled libraries mainly caused per-sample TCR yield variation. General study findings and limits: Sensitization with DPC brought no change to TCRs above 1 in 1000 in frequency.

V lost 6 bases, J lost 5 bases, and 16 bases lay in between. This CDR3 is built from 14 residues. The sequencing input was whole blood. The source is a female donor in good health. Some clones in this sample may be carry-over from other donors' samples. V gene TRBV12-3 or TRBV12-4 combines with J gene TRBJ1-1, with D tentatively TRBD1 (5 bases). The CDR3 coding sequence is TGTGCCAGCAGCTTCAGGGTCGTCGGAACTGAAGCTTTCTTT. Translation gives CASSFRVVGTEAFF.